This T cell receptor beta chain was obtained from a study of blood T cell repertoires in COVID-19. Study details: The origin of the acute and convalescent COVID-19 samples was the United States, Italy and Spain. Sources were T cells, B-cell-depleted T cells, or PBMCs; the material itself was cDNA or gDNA.

V dropped 8 bases and J dropped 5 bases, with 15 bases sitting between them. The CDR3 contains 13 residues. Germline V CDR1 and CDR2: MNHEY, SVGAGI. In the source study's methods: Amplified reference gene primers provided the basis for estimating nucleated cell counts. Profiled with immunoSEQ multiplex PCR; TCRdb holds only in-frame clones, not every one. That table furnishes V, J and clone size, whereas the DNA furnished D and trimming. The table records 180,000 or so clones, over 75% of them present only once. The material sequenced was peripheral blood. This TCR derives from a woman over 75 with active or convalescent COVID-19. The V gene is TRBV6-5, the J gene TRBJ2-5, with a possible D match to TRBD1 (5 bases). The CDR3 region has the DNA TGTGCCAGCCATTGGGCATCAGGGGAGACCCAGTACTTC. It codes for CASHWASGETQYF.